This TCR beta chain was recovered during a study of early T cells in non-severe SARS-CoV-2 infection. The overall study: Chains were unpaired, as sequencing was done on bulk RNA from unsorted whole blood.

Individually, cDNA molecules had unique molecular identifiers attached to them. TCRdb ran MiXCR on the 5' RACE reads and lists one entry per CDR3 protein. The sample has almost 65,000 distinct CDR3 sequences, 4.9% seen once; the top ten hold approximately 5%. Study findings and constraints: Comparison of clonotypes with VDJdb favored anti-spike CD8 responses while missing private and CD4 specificities.

V lost 1 base, J lost 2 bases, and 5 bases stayed unmatched. Germline values: CDR1 PRHDT, CDR2 FYEKMQ (reference sequence). The CDR3 runs 17 residues. This clonotype appeared a few times. The antigen remains undetermined. Sequencing used whole blood. The sequence was collected from an adult who was a healthcare worker with PCR-confirmed SARS-CoV-2 infection or an uninfected control (not recorded which). The chain combines TRBV13 with TRBJ2-3; 11 bases are a match to TRBD2. DNA of the CDR3: TGTGCCAGCAGCTTAGTGGGGGGACTAGCGGACACAGATACGCAGTATTTT. Translating it yields CASSLVGGLADTDTQYF.